Sequencing of this T cell receptor beta chain was carried out in a study of T cell responses to AZD1222 COVID-19 vaccine. The assay was immunoSEQ multiplex PCR, and TCRdb's table has in-frame clones only and misses some. The data hold roughly 140,000 clones, with about 92% observed a single time. The count of this clone is one. This CDR3 has 15 amino acids. CDR1 is MDHEN and CDR2 is SYDVKM in the germline V gene. Deletions cut 6 bases from V and 0 bases from J, with 9 bases between. The clonotype originates from an adult who had recovered from COVID-19. The chain uses TRBV28 and TRBJ2-6; D not resolved. The starting material was peripheral blood, obtained after recovery from COVID-19. Written as DNA, the CDR3 is TGTGCCAGCAGCCCCTGGGGCTCTGGGGCCAACGTCCTGACTTTC. Translation gives CASSPWGSGANVLTF.